These 26 T cell receptor beta chains share one sample of origin, sequenced in a study of T cells in Graves' hyperthyroidism and ophthalmopathy. The CDR3 regions of TCR beta were amplified from RNA transcripts. In the first-round RT-PCR of the TCR CDR3, the HTBI primer set was used. MiXCR, applied by TCRdb to the multiplex PCR reads, yields one record per CDR3 protein. Counted here are a few hundred thousand distinct CDR3 sequences, 15% to 19% occurring once; the ten biggest clones make up under 7.5%. Material: blood. The receptor set was obtained from a woman under 40 with Graves' hyperthyroidism.

This clonotype has ten or more counts. The chain joins TRBV11-2 to TRBJ1-5; D unclear. The CDR3 length is 14 residues. The V end lost 5 bases, the J end lost 2 bases, and 10 bases lay between the germline ends. In germline, CDR1 is SGHAT, CDR2 FQNNGV. In nucleotides, the CDR3 is TGTGCCAGCAGCCCAGGCAACGGCAATCAGCCCCAGCATTTT. Protein sequence: CASSPGNGNQPQHF.

This clonotype came up a few times. The J gene is TRBJ2-2, the V gene TRBV5-1; 11 bases agree with TRBD1. Trimming cost V 4 bases and J 6 bases; bases outside gene matches: 8. In germline, CDR1 is SGHRS, CDR2 YFSETQ. The CDR3 runs 16 residues. The CDR3 nucleotides read TGCGCCAGCAGCCCTGGACAGGGGGCTAGATCCGGGGAGCTGTTTTTT. The encoded protein is CASSPGQGARSGELFF.

This chain joins TRBV30 and TRBJ1-3; 8 bases map to TRBD1. Germline-derived CDR1 and CDR2 are GTSNPN and SVGIG (reference sequence). V lost 3 bases, J lost 2 bases, and 6 bases stayed unmatched. This CDR3 region has 15 residues. This CDR3 is CAWSRDRTTGNTIYF. Here the CDR3 DNA reads TGTGCCTGGAGCCGGGACAGGACGACTGGAAACACCATATATTTT.

This clonotype came up a few times. The chain recombines TRBV24-1 with TRBJ2-4; possible D gene TRBD2, 6 bases. The CDR3 loop spans 11 amino acids. V was pared by 5 bases and J by 11 bases, with 9 bases between. Germline V gene data show CDR1 as KGHDR and CDR2 as SFDVKD. The chain's CDR3 is CATSAGSVQYF. The CDR3 region has the DNA TGTGCCACCAGTGCCGGGAGTGTTCAGTACTTC.

This clonotype showed up just a few times. This chain connects TRBV3-1 to TRBJ2-5, with 7 bases fitting TRBD2. The CDR3 covers 17 residues. V shed 4 bases and J 1 base; nucleotides not matched to a gene: 12. Germline V gene sequence: CDR1 LGHDT, CDR2 YNNKEL (reference sequence). The CDR3 is CASSPLGGIAFQETQYF. The DNA for the CDR3 is TGTGCCAGCAGCCCCCTGGGGGGGATAGCGTTCCAAGAGACCCAGTACTTC.

This clonotype has a count of ten or more. The CDR3 reads CASSWTSGRSDTQYF. The CDR3 nucleotides read TGCGCCAGCAGCTGGACTAGCGGGAGGTCAGATACGCAGTATTTT. The chain recombines TRBV5-1 with TRBJ2-3; the match to TRBD2 covers 14 bases. Germline CDR1 reads SGHRS; CDR2 reads YFSETQ. This CDR3 comprises 15 residues. Germline trimming cut 3 bases from V and 4 bases from J; bases unmatched to any gene: 1. The full variable domain, rest sourced from reference TRBV5-1 and TRBJ2-3, is KAGVTQTPRYLIKTRGQQVTLSCSPISGHRSVSWYQQTPGQGLQFLFEYFSETQRNKGNFPGRFSGRQFSNSRSEMNVSTLELGDSALYLCASSWTSGRSDTQYFGPGTRLTVL.

The chain carries TRBV20-1 and TRBJ2-3; D unclear. V was clipped by 8 bases and J by 6 bases, with 15 bases between them. Germline assignment: CDR1 DFQATT and CDR2 SNEGSKA (reference sequence). The CDR3 covers 12 residues. In DNA form, the CDR3 reads TGCAGTAAGGCTCTTCCTTCGGATACGCAGTATTTT. Translation gives CSKALPSDTQYF.

With regard to this clonotype: This clone may be a read error of a much larger clone one base away. This chain connects TRBV6-2 or TRBV6-3 to TRBJ2-1; 8 bases are a match to TRBD2. Germline V gives CDR1 MNHEY, CDR2 SVGEGT. The CDR3 is 14 amino acids. The CDR3: CASSNYREGNEQSF. CDR3 coding DNA: TGTGCCAGCAGTAATTATCGGGAGGGCAATGAGCAGTCCTTC.

This clonotype was counted at least ten times. The rearrangement links TRBV2 to TRBJ1-1; D ambiguous. The V and J ends lost 7 bases and 6 bases respectively, with 18 bases between them. Per germline, CDR1 SNHLY and CDR2 FYNNEI. This CDR3 comprises 14 residues. The CDR3 spells CASKKGGGFAEAFF. DNA of the CDR3: TGTGCCAGCAAAAAGGGAGGCGGCTTCGCTGAAGCTTTCTTT.

This chain links TRBV7-9 with TRBJ2-2; 10 bases line up with TRBD1. There are 16 residues in the CDR3. The V and J ends lost 4 bases and 7 bases, in that order; junction bases with no gene match: 9. Germline CDR1 SEHNR, CDR2 FQNEAQ (reference sequence). The CDR3 nucleotides read TGTGCCAGCAGCTCATCTGACAGGGGGCTGGACGGGGAGCTGTTTTTT. Translating gives CASSSSDRGLDGELFF.

The CDR3 DNA sequence: TGTGCCAGCAGCTTATTGTTTGATCAGCCCCAGCATTTT. Translating gives CASSLLFDQPQHF. V gene TRBV7-2 combines with J gene TRBJ1-5, with unresolved D. The CDR3 is 13 residues long. The germline V gene has CDR1 SGHTA and CDR2 FQGNSA. V was pared by 2 bases and J by 5 bases, with 7 bases between.

This clonotype was observed at least ten times. This chain links TRBV20-1 with TRBJ2-7; 11 bases are a match to TRBD2. The CDR3 is 16 residues long. After removal of 3 bases from V and 0 bases from J, the junction contained 7 bases not matched to a gene. Germline CDR1 is DFQATT and CDR2 is SNEGSKA (reference sequence). The CDR3 nucleotides read TGCAGTGCTAGGGCGGCGGGACTAGCGGTCTCCTACGAGCAGTACTTC. It codes for CSARAAGLAVSYEQYF.

This clonotype has at least ten counts. The rearrangement joins TRBV5-5 to TRBJ1-2; TRBD1 aligns across 7 bases. Germline CDR1 SGHKS, CDR2 YYEKEE (reference sequence). V trimming: 0 bases; J trimming: 2 bases; junction bases outside the gene matches: 10. This CDR3 has 17 amino acids. The CDR3 region is CASSLGTGTENNYGYTF. The CDR3, as DNA: TGTGCCAGCAGCTTGGGTACCGGGACAGAAAACAACTATGGCTACACCTTC.

This chain connects TRBV20-1 to TRBJ2-2, with D possibly matching TRBD2 (6 bases). The length of the CDR3 is 14 residues. Germline CDR1 DFQATT, CDR2 SNEGSKA (reference sequence). V lost 2 bases to trimming and J lost 4 bases, with 11 bases between them. The CDR3 DNA reads as TGCAGTGCTAGACGGGGGAAGTTCACCGGGGAGCTGTTTTTT. Translated: CSARRGKFTGELFF.

This clonotype was seen repeatedly, ten times or more. This CDR3 reads CASSPGQGAMNTEAFF. In DNA form, the CDR3 reads TGTGCCAGCAGCCCTGGACAGGGGGCGATGAACACTGAAGCTTTCTTT. The chain employs TRBV7-9 and TRBJ1-1, with 11 bases aligning to TRBD1. Germline assignment: CDR1 SEHNR and CDR2 FQNEAQ (reference sequence). J gave up 0 bases and V 5 bases, and 5 bases lay outside the gene matches. The CDR3 is made up of 16 amino acids.

This clonotype appeared many times. The chain links TRBV5-1 to TRBJ1-1; no reliable D call. CDR1 SGHRS and CDR2 YFSETQ come from the germline V gene. The CDR3 runs 15 residues. Between the trimmed V and J ends, which lost 4 bases and 0 bases, there was a span of 13 bases. CDR3 coding DNA: TGCGCCAGCAGCACCAGACGGGGAGTGAACACTGAAGCTTTCTTT. Translated: CASSTRRGVNTEAFF.

This clonotype was seen at least ten times. The V and J genes are TRBV30 and TRBJ2-7; a possible D gene is TRBD2 (6 bases). The CDR3 is made up of 15 amino acids. Germline CDR1 is GTSNPN and CDR2 is SVGIG (reference sequence). V shed 1 base and J shed 3 bases, with 16 bases lying between them. The CDR3 region has the DNA TGTGCCTGGAGTGGAGGCGCGGGATCGAACTACGAGCAGTACTTC. It specifies CAWSGGAGSNYEQYF.

The chain joins TRBV4-1 to TRBJ1-2, with TRBD1 matching over 12 bases. V shed 0 bases, J shed 4 bases, and the junction held 9 bases outside the gene matches. Germline CDR1 is MGHRA and CDR2 is YSYEKL. CDR3 length equals 18 residues. The DNA for the CDR3 is TGCGCCAGCAGCCAAGATTTCGGGACAGGGGGCGCAGCCTATGGCTACACCTTC. As protein: CASSQDFGTGGAAYGYTF.

In its sample, this clonotype was seen many times. CDR3 coding DNA: TGTGCCAGCAGCCAAGACAGGGGTGGAGGAAACACCATATATTTT. This codes for CASSQDRGGGNTIYF. The V and J genes are TRBV3-2 and TRBJ1-3; the tabulated D call, TRBD1, remains unverified against the DNA. TRBV3-2 is recorded as a pseudogene. The CDR3 is 15 amino acids.

The chain links TRBV3-1 to TRBJ2-1; D assignment may be TRBD1 or TRBD2 (5 bases each). The CDR3 is 14 amino acids. V was cut by 1 base and J by 4 bases, with 8 bases left in between. CDR1 is LGHDT, CDR2 YNNKEL, per germline (reference sequence). This CDR3 is CASSQAGRYNEQFF. Here the CDR3 DNA reads TGTGCCAGCAGCCAAGCGGGACGGTACAATGAGCAGTTCTTC.

In its sample, this clonotype was seen many times. This chain joins TRBV12-3 or TRBV12-4 and TRBJ1-2; D is unclear. V lost 4 bases to trimming and J lost 6 bases, with 12 bases between them. This CDR3 has 13 amino acids. DNA of the CDR3: TGTGCCAGCAGTTCGTTTGTCACGAATGGCTACACCTTC. Amino acid sequence: CASSSFVTNGYTF.

This clonotype was seen repeatedly, ten times or more. V gene TRBV10-3 combines with J gene TRBJ2-3; D remains unclear. CDR3 length: 13 amino acids. Germline-derived CDR1 and CDR2 are ENHRY and SYGVKD. The germline V and J ends were trimmed by 2 bases and 4 bases, with 7 bases remaining between them. This chain's CDR3 is CAISESSPDTQYF. CDR3 sequence (DNA): TGTGCCATCAGTGAGAGTTCCCCAGATACGCAGTATTTT.

A word on this clonotype: An end of the junction does not agree with germline; a read error may underlie this. DNA of the CDR3: TGTGCCAGCAGCCAAGAATCCGGGGGACCATGGTACGAGCAGTGCTTC. Its protein product is CASSQESGGPWYEQCF. The chain recombines TRBV7-2 with TRBJ2-7; tentatively, D is TRBD2 (6 bases). CDR1 SGHTA and CDR2 FQGNSA come from the germline V gene. The CDR3 spans 16 residues.

This clonotype was recorded many times. The rearrangement uses TRBV2 and TRBJ2-1, with 7 bases aligning to TRBD2. The V gene's germline CDR1 is SNHLY and CDR2 FYNNEI. The CDR3 runs to 16 residues. The ends lost 4 bases at V and 2 bases at J; junction bases unmatched: 8. The CDR3 protein is CASSALGGQTYNEQFF. The CDR3, as DNA: TGTGCCAGCAGTGCCCTGGGAGGGCAAACCTACAATGAGCAGTTCTTC.

This chain connects TRBV28 to TRBJ1-2; weak D call: TRBD1 (6 bases). This CDR3 has 14 residues. In germline, CDR1 is MDHEN, CDR2 SYDVKM. Trimming left V 8 bases short and J 4 bases short, with 17 bases between. The CDR3 protein is CASGQTVEVYGYTF. CDR3 coding DNA: TGTGCCAGCGGACAGACAGTTGAAGTCTATGGCTACACCTTC.

The chain combines TRBV28 with TRBJ1-6, with 8 bases lining up with TRBD1. The germline CDR1 and CDR2 sequences are MDHEN and SYDVKM. Germline trimming cut 7 bases from V and 10 bases from J; bases unmatched to any gene: 15. The CDR3 sequence is 16 residues long. The CDR3 coding sequence is TGTGCCAGCAAGCCTCCGGCAGGGGGCGAGAGATCACCCCTCCACTTT. This sequence encodes CASKPPAGGERSPLHF.